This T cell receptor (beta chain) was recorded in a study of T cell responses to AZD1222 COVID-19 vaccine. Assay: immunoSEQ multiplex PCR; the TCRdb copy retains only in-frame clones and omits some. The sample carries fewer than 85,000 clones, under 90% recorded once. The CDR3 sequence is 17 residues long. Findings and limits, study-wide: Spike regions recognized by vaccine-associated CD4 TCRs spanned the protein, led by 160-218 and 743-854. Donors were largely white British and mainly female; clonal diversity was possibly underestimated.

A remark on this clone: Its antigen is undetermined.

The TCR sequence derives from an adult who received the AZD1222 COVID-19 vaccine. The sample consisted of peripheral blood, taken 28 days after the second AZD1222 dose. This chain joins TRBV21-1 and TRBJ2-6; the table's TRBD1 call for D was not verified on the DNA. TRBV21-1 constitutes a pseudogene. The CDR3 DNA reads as TGTGCCAGCAGCACCGGCAGAGGGGGCGCTGGGGCCAACGTCCTGACTTTC. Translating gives CASSTGRGGAGANVLTF.